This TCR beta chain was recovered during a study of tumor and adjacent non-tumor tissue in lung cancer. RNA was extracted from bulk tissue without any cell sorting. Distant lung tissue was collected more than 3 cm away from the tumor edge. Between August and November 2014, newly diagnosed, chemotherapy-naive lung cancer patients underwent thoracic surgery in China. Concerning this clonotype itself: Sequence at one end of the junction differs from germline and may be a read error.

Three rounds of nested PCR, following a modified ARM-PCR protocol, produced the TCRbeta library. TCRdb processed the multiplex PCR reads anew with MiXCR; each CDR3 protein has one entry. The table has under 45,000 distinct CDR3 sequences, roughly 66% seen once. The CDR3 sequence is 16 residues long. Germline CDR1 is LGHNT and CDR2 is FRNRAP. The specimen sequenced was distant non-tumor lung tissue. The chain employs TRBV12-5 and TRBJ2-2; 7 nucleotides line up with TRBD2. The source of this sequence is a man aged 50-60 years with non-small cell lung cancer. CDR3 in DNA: TGTGTTAGTGGTTTGGGACTAATGCAGAACACCGGGGAACTGTTTTTT. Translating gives CVSGLGLMQNTGELFF.